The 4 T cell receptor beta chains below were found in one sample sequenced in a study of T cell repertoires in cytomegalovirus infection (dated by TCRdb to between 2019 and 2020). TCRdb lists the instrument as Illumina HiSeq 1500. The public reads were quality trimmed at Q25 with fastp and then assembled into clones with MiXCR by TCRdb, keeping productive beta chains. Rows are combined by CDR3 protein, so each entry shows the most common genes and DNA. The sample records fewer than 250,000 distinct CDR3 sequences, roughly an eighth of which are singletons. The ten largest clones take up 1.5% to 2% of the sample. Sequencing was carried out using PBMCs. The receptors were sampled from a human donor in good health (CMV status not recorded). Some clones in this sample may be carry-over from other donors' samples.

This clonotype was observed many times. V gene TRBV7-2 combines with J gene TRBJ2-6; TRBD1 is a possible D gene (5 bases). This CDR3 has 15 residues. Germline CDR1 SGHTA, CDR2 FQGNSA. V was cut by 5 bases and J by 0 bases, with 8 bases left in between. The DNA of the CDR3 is TGTGCCAGCAGCAACAGGTTCTCTGGGGCCAACGTCCTGACTTTC. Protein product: CASSNRFSGANVLTF.

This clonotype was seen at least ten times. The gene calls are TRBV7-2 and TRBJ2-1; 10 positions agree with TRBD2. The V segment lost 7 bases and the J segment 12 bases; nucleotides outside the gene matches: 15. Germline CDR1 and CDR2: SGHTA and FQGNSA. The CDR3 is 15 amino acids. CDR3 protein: CASTPLGTSAPGQFF. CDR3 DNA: TGTGCCAGCACCCCTCTAGGGACTAGCGCCCCCGGGCAGTTCTTC.

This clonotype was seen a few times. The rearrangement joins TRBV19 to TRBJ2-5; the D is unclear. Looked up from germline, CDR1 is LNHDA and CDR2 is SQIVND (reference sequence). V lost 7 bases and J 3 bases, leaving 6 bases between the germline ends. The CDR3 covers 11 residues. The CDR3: CASKVKETQYF. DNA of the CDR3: TGTGCCAGTAAGGTGAAAGAGACCCAGTACTTC.

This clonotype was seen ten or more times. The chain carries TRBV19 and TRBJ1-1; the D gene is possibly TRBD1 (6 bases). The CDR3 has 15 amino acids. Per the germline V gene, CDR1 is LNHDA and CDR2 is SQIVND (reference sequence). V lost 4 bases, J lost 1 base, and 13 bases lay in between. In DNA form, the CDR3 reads TGTGCCAGTAGTACCAGAGAGGGACAGAACACTGAAGCTTTCTTT. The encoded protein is CASSTREGQNTEAFF.